The 30 T cell receptor beta chains below all came from one sample that was sequenced in a study of regulatory T cells in long-lasting Graves disease. Sample time point: newly diagnosed GD, antithyroid drugs for less than 3 months. PBMCs provided the RNA from which the TCR library was made. iRepertoire HTBI primers and Arm-PCR of CDR3 regions built TCR beta libraries. TCRdb independently ran MiXCR on the multiplex PCR reads; one entry per CDR3 protein. Here the sample spans about 440,000 distinct CDR3 sequences, less than 20% being singletons. The sample also formed part of further work on T cells in Graves' hyperthyroidism and ophthalmopathy.

The input for sequencing was peripheral blood mononuclear cells (PBMCs), taken at new diagnosis, from a patient treated with antithyroid drugs. The source of these receptors is a woman aged 25-40 years with Graves disease.

This clonotype was counted at least ten times. CDR3 in DNA: TGTGCCAGCAGCCATGGGTCTAGCAGATTACGGGGGAATGAGCAGTTCTTC. Protein product: CASSHGSSRLRGNEQFF. The rearrangement uses TRBV3-1 and TRBJ2-1, with D possibly matching TRBD2 (6 bases). The germline gives CDR1 LGHDT, CDR2 YNNKEL (reference sequence). This CDR3 comprises 17 residues. The ends were cut back, 3 bases at V and 7 bases at J, with 22 bases in the middle.

This clonotype was counted at least ten times. The V call is TRBV28, the J call TRBJ2-1, with D perhaps TRBD2 (6 bases). V was pared by 8 bases and J by 2 bases, with 19 bases between. In germline, CDR1 is MDHEN, CDR2 SYDVKM. The CDR3 covers 16 residues. The CDR3 DNA reads TGTGCCAGCGGGTGGTTTCCCGGGAGCGCCTACAATGAGCAGTTCTTC. Amino acids: CASGWFPGSAYNEQFF.

This clonotype appeared many times. The V and J genes are TRBV24-1 and TRBJ2-1; 8 positions agree with TRBD2. With V trimmed by 0 bases and J by 6 bases, 6 bases remained unmatched. Germline CDR1 is KGHDR and CDR2 is SFDVKD. CDR3 length: 16 residues. The CDR3, as DNA: TGTGCCACCAGTGATTTGACTCGCGGGAGGCCCAATGAGCAGTTCTTC. Its protein product is CATSDLTRGRPNEQFF.

The gene calls are TRBV5-5 and TRBJ1-1; D unresolved. Trimming took off 4 bases at V and 4 bases at J, with 8 bases between the two ends. This CDR3 spans 12 amino acids. Germline assignment: CDR1 SGHKS and CDR2 YYEKEE (reference sequence). CDR3: CASSISSTEAFF. The CDR3 region has the DNA TGTGCCAGCAGCATTTCAAGCACTGAAGCTTTCTTT.

This clonotype showed up just once. The V call is TRBV28, the J call TRBJ2-1, with TRBD2 matching 13 bases. The V gene's germline CDR1 is MDHEN and CDR2 SYDVKM. J gave up 2 bases and V 2 bases, and 15 bases lay outside the gene matches. The CDR3 runs 21 residues. The CDR3 DNA reads TGTGCCAGCAGTTTACCGGAAGGGGGGACTAGCGGGATGTACGCCTACAATGAGCAGTTCTTC. Translated, it gives CASSLPEGGTSGMYAYNEQFF.

The chain employs TRBV28 and TRBJ2-1, with TRBD2 identical over 13 bases. The CDR3 runs to 16 residues. Germline V CDR1 and CDR2: MDHEN, SYDVKM. J was trimmed by 6 bases and V by 4 bases; bases with no gene match: 6. The CDR3 DNA follows: TGTGCCAGCAGTTCCACTAGCGGGAGGGCCCTCAATGAGCAGTTCTTC. Its translation is CASSSTSGRALNEQFF.

This clonotype was picked up many times. The rearrangement uses TRBV20-1 and TRBJ2-1; a possible D gene is TRBD1 (5 bases). V lost 1 base and J 8 bases, leaving 18 bases between the germline ends. Germline V gene data show CDR1 as DFQATT and CDR2 as SNEGSKA (reference sequence). The CDR3 is made up of 15 amino acids. The CDR3 sequence is CSARAPQGVSDEQFF. DNA for the CDR3: TGCAGTGCTAGAGCACCCCAGGGTGTATCCGATGAGCAGTTCTTC.

This clonotype was found many times. DNA for the CDR3: TGTGCCAGCTCACCGTCGACTCCTCAAACCACCGGGGAGCTGTTTTTT. Translated, it gives CASSPSTPQTTGELFF. The rearrangement links TRBV18 to TRBJ2-2; D uncertain. Germline lookup yields CDR1 KGHSH and CDR2 LQKENI. Trimming took 3 bases from V and 4 from J, leaving 15 bases between them. This CDR3 has 16 amino acids.

This clonotype was counted ten times or more. CDR3 sequence reads: CAWTGLGGAMNTEAFF. The DNA for the CDR3 is TGTGCCTGGACAGGCCTGGGGGGAGCGATGAACACTGAAGCTTTCTTT. This sequence joins TRBV30 and TRBJ1-1; possibly TRBD1 for D (5 bases). Germline lookup yields CDR1 GTSNPN and CDR2 SVGIG (reference sequence). Trimming stripped 4 bases from V and 0 bases from J, with 18 bases between. The CDR3 is 16 amino acids.

Many counts were recorded for this clonotype. The chain has TRBV28 and TRBJ2-7; the D is unclear. Germline V gives CDR1 MDHEN, CDR2 SYDVKM. The CDR3 sequence is 13 residues long. Trimming shortened V by 6 bases and J by 5 bases, and 14 bases separated the two germline ends. The DNA for the CDR3 is TGTGCCAGCAGCCCTATGGGCCCCGACGAGCAGTACTTC. Translated: CASSPMGPDEQYF.

This clonotype was seen at least ten times. J is TRBJ1-2 and V is TRBV28; D uncertain. V lost 2 bases, J lost 5 bases, and 18 bases lay in between. The CDR3 spans 16 residues. Germline V lookup: CDR1 MDHEN, CDR2 SYDVKM. CDR3 protein: CASSLIGIHVDYGYTF. The CDR3 nucleotides read TGTGCCAGCAGTTTAATTGGCATACACGTAGATTATGGCTACACCTTC.

The chain joins TRBV6-1 to TRBJ1-3; 10 bases are a match to TRBD1. The V gene end was trimmed by 6 bases and the J gene end by 1 base; junction bases not matched to a gene: 9. Germline V gives CDR1 MNHNS, CDR2 SASEGT. The CDR3 loop spans 17 amino acids. Written as DNA, the CDR3 is TGTGCCAGCAGGGGCGACAGGGGGCGTGCGTCTGGAAACACCATATATTTT. Amino acid sequence: CASRGDRGRASGNTIYF.

Comment on this clonotype: This may stem from a read error, because a much larger clone lies one nucleotide away. V and J are TRBV30 and TRBJ2-1; D is uncertain. Trimming took 8 bases from V and 0 from J, leaving 14 bases between them. The CDR3 sequence is 14 residues long. Germline V gene lookup returns CDR1 GTSNPN and CDR2 SVGIG (reference sequence). The DNA of the CDR3 is TGTGCCGTGGACCCACAGAGCTCCTACAATGAGCAGTTCTTC. It codes for CAVDPQSSYNEQFF.

Points on this clonotype: This may be a read error, as it is one base from a much larger clone. The J gene is TRBJ2-3, the V gene TRBV7-2; possible D gene TRBD2, 5 bases. V was clipped by 5 bases and J by 2 bases, with 17 bases between them. CDR3 length: 16 amino acids. Germline V gives CDR1 SGHTA, CDR2 FQGNSA. CDR3 bases: TGTGCCAGCAGCGGCCGACCAGCGGAAAACACAGATACGCAGTATTTT. This encodes CASSGRPAENTDTQYF.

This clonotype appeared a few times. The chain couples TRBV20-1 to TRBJ2-1, with 10 nucleotides matching TRBD2. The J segment lost 5 bases and the V segment lost 1 base, leaving 8 bases of the junction unmatched. The CDR3 spans 16 residues. CDR1 and CDR2 (germline): DFQATT, SNEGSKA (reference sequence). The DNA for the CDR3 is TGCAGTGCTAGAGTTACCGGGACTAGCGCACACAATGAGCAGTTCTTC. Its protein is CSARVTGTSAHNEQFF.

This clonotype was observed a handful of times. The chain has TRBV7-2 and TRBJ2-7; possible D gene TRBD1, 5 bases. CDR3 size: 17 residues. Trimming removed 2 bases at V and 0 bases at J, with 17 bases between. Per the germline V gene, CDR1 is SGHTA and CDR2 is FQGNSA. CDR3 region: CASSLWLGAEISYEQYF. Written as DNA, the CDR3 is TGTGCCAGCAGCTTATGGTTAGGGGCCGAAATCTCCTACGAGCAGTACTTC. Full variable domain (rest looked up from reference TRBV7-2 and TRBJ2-7): GAGVSQSPSNKVTEKGKDVELRCDPISGHTALYWYRQSLGQGLEFLIYFQGNSAPDKSGLPSDRFSAERTGGSVSTLTIQRTQQEDSAVYLCASSLWLGAEISYEQYFGPGTRLTVT.

In the case of this clonotype: It may be a read error: a sequence one base away is much more abundant. This sequence joins TRBV30 and TRBJ2-1, with D unclear. The J call may be mistaken, given a closer DNA end match to TRBJ2-7. The CDR3 runs 15 residues. In germline, CDR1 is GTSNPN, CDR2 SVGIG (reference sequence). The CDR3 is CACTKRTAAYNEQYF. In DNA, the CDR3 is TGTGCCTGTACCAAGAGGACCGCAGCCTACAATGAGCAGTACTTC.

The chain carries TRBV6-2 or TRBV6-3 and TRBJ2-3; D unresolved. CDR1 is MNHEY, CDR2 SVGEGT, per germline. Trimming left V 5 bases short and J 5 bases short, with 11 bases between. This CDR3 has 13 amino acids. CDR3 DNA sequence: TGTGCCAGCAGTGTAGTCGGCGGAGATACGCAGTATTTT. Translated: CASSVVGGDTQYF.

The chain links TRBV3-1 to TRBJ2-2, with D uncertain. V lost 0 bases to trimming and J lost 0 bases, with 8 bases between them. Looked up from germline, CDR1 is LGHDT and CDR2 is YNNKEL (reference sequence). The CDR3 has 16 residues. The CDR3 DNA reads as TGTGCCAGCAGCCAAGAAAGGCTACCGAACACCGGGGAGCTGTTTTTT. Translating it yields CASSQERLPNTGELFF.

The rearrangement links TRBV5-1 to TRBJ2-1, with TRBD2 matching 7 bases. V shed 0 bases, J shed 13 bases, and the junction held 10 bases outside the gene matches. The CDR3 is 14 amino acids. Germline CDR1 and CDR2: SGHRS and YFSETQ. The CDR3 protein is CASSLASGVADQFF. The CDR3 DNA sequence: TGCGCCAGCAGCTTGGCGAGCGGGGTAGCGGACCAGTTCTTC.

This clonotype was seen ten or more times. J is TRBJ1-2 and V is TRBV30; D is unclear. V shed 0 bases and J shed 4 bases, with 9 bases lying between them. The CDR3 is 13 residues long. Germline assignment: CDR1 GTSNPN and CDR2 SVGIG (reference sequence). CDR3 DNA: TGTGCCTGGAGTGTACAGCACAGCTATGGCTACACCTTC. This sequence encodes CAWSVQHSYGYTF.

This clonotype was seen at least ten times. V and J are TRBV5-1 and TRBJ2-3, with 11 bases fitting TRBD2. The V and J ends lost 3 bases and 6 bases, in that order; junction bases with no gene match: 9. CDR1 SGHRS and CDR2 YFSETQ come from the germline V gene. This CDR3 has 16 amino acids. The CDR3 nucleotides are TGCGCCAGCAGCTCGATACTAGCGGGGGCCGAGGATACGCAGTATTTT. It codes for CASSSILAGAEDTQYF.

This clonotype showed up many times. The V gene is TRBV28, the J gene TRBJ1-1, with D unresolved. Trimming left V 2 bases short and J 5 bases short, with 3 bases between. Germline CDR1 and CDR2: MDHEN and SYDVKM. The CDR3 contains 11 residues. In nucleotides, the CDR3 is TGTGCCAGCAGTTTAAGGACTGAAGCTTTCTTT. Amino acid sequence: CASSLRTEAFF. Looking up the rest from reference TRBV28 and TRBJ1-1 gives the full variable domain: DVKVTQSSRYLVKRTGEKVFLECVQDMDHENMFWYRQDPGLGLRLIYFSYDVKMKEKGDIPEGYSVSREKKERFSLILESASTNQTSMYLCASSLRTEAFFGQGTRLTVV.

The chain joins TRBV28 to TRBJ1-1, with D uncertain. This CDR3 has 14 residues. The V gene's germline CDR1 is MDHEN and CDR2 SYDVKM. V was pared by 2 bases and J by 4 bases, with 11 bases between. In DNA, the CDR3 is TGTGCCAGCAGTTTAAGGTTCCGGGGCACTGAAGCTTTCTTT. Its protein is CASSLRFRGTEAFF.

This sequence joins TRBV29-1 and TRBJ2-3; unclear D gene. The CDR3 has 15 amino acids. V was shortened by 3 bases and J by 2 bases, with 15 bases between the two germline ends. Germline V gene sequence: CDR1 SQVTM, CDR2 ANQGSEA. CDR3 nucleotides: TGCAGCGTTGAGGGAACCCGAAAGAACACAGATACGCAGTATTTT. Translating gives CSVEGTRKNTDTQYF.

This clonotype was seen repeatedly, ten times or more. The gene calls are TRBV7-9 and TRBJ1-1; D remains ambiguous. Trimming shortened V by 5 bases and J by 4 bases, and 17 bases separated the two germline ends. The CDR3 is 15 amino acids. Per germline, CDR1 SEHNR and CDR2 FQNEAQ (reference sequence). The CDR3 DNA is TGTGCCAGCAGCCCCGTAACAACTACTAGCACTGAAGCTTTCTTT. Translated, it gives CASSPVTTTSTEAFF.

Ten or more counts support this clonotype. The chain joins TRBV11-2 to TRBJ2-7; D is possibly TRBD1 or TRBD2 (5 bases each). CDR1 SGHAT and CDR2 FQNNGV come from the germline V gene. The V end lost 6 bases, the J end lost 4 bases, and 13 bases lay between the germline ends. The CDR3 is made up of 13 amino acids. The CDR3 DNA reads TGTGCCAGCAGTTCGGGGCTAAGATACGAGCAGTACTTC. Residues: CASSSGLRYEQYF.

This rearrangement joins TRBV20-1 to TRBJ1-4, with 11 bases lining up with TRBD1. Trimming at V came to 3 bases and at J to 8 bases, leaving 2 bases not matched to a gene. This CDR3 contains 13 residues. Germline V gives CDR1 DFQATT, CDR2 SNEGSKA (reference sequence). The CDR3 spells CSARGTGGEKLFF. CDR3 in DNA: TGCAGTGCTAGGGGGACAGGGGGAGAAAAACTGTTTTTT.

This clonotype was counted at least ten times. This sequence joins TRBV18 and TRBJ2-1, with unresolved D. The CDR3 runs 13 residues. In germline, CDR1 is KGHSH, CDR2 LQKENI. V lost 6 bases and J 1 base, leaving 7 bases between the germline ends. The CDR3 is CASSIQSYNEQFF. In nucleotides, the CDR3 is TGTGCCAGCTCTATACAGTCCTACAATGAGCAGTTCTTC.

The chain is built from TRBV9 and TRBJ2-1, with TRBD2 matching 9 bases. The V gene's germline CDR1 is SGDLS and CDR2 YYNGEE. With 0 bases clipped from V and 7 bases from J, the junction kept 8 bases outside the gene matches. This CDR3 comprises 16 residues. This CDR3 reads CASSVAGPSGTNEQFF. Here the CDR3 DNA reads TGTGCCAGCAGCGTAGCTGGGCCTAGCGGGACTAATGAGCAGTTCTTC.